Shown below are 4 T cell receptor beta chains from a single sample sequenced in a study of synovial regulatory T cells in juvenile arthritis (dated by TCRdb to about 2015). Library preparation used the immunoSEQ multiplex PCR assay. Here the immuneACCESS table is served through TCRdb, limited to in-frame sequences with V and J called. Missing clones are a known gap in these copies; in checked studies unresolved V genes cover under half, and the rest lacks a known reason. The sample's own table lists approximately 10,000 clones. The top ten clones comprise 0.72% of the sample. What was sequenced was Treg cells from blood. The sample's cell subset or site label, decoded: remaining (HLA-DR-negative) circulating blood Treg cells. All receptors come from a donor younger than 30 with juvenile idiopathic arthritis.

V is TRBV11-3 and J is TRBJ2-1; TCRdb outputs TRBD2, but without DNA this stays unchecked. The CDR3 is 14 residues long. Nucleotide data are not available. CDR1 is SGHNT and CDR2 is YENEEA in the germline V gene. CDR3 residues: CASSLLAGGPEQFF.

The gene calls are TRBV28 and TRBJ1-1; the TRBD1 assignment by TCRdb is unverifiable without DNA. The CDR3 spans 11 residues. No DNA sequence was recorded. Per germline, CDR1 MDHEN and CDR2 SYDVKM. Here the CDR3 reads CASRTGQSPIF.

This chain links TRBV6-6 with TRBJ1-5. This CDR3 has 9 amino acids. No DNA is given. Germline CDR1 MNHNY, CDR2 SVGAGI (reference sequence). CDR3 residues: CASTQPQHF.

The chain links TRBV7-3 to TRBJ2-2; absent DNA, TCRdb's TRBD2 call cannot be checked. The CDR3 totals 16 residues. The coding DNA is unavailable. CDR1 is SGHTA, CDR2 FQGTGA, per germline. The CDR3 loop is CASSLASAPNTGELFF.